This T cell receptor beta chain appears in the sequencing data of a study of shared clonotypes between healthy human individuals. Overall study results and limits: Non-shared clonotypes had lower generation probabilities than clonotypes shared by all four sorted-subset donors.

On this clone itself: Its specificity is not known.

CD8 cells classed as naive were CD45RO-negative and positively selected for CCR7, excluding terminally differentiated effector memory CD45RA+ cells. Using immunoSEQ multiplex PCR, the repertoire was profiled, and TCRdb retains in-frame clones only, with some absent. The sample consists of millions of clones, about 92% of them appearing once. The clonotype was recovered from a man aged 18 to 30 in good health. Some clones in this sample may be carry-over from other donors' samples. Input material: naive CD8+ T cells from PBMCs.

The CDR3 coding sequence is TGTGCCAGCAGTCTAAACTCCAACCATGAGCAGTTCTTC. It yields the protein CASSLNSNHEQFF. This chain links TRBV28 with TRBJ2-1; the D is unclear. CDR1 MDHEN and CDR2 SYDVKM come from the germline V gene. This CDR3 is 13 amino acids long. Deletions cut 5 bases from V and 8 bases from J, with 13 bases between.